This record concerns one TCR beta chain sequence. Its antigen is not yet known. One base away there is no much larger clone; base qualities are not given. The CDR1 and CDR2 encoded by the germline V gene are SGHDT and YYEEEE. The CDR3 starts with the cysteine, ends with the phenylalanine, and has 15 residues. The CDR3 DNA has 45 bases and is translated from base 1. V loses 4 bases at its end and J loses 6 bases; junction bases beyond the gene matches: 8. The entry originates in a study of blood T cell repertoires in COVID-19 (dated by TCRdb to the early 2020s). Study-level background: The collaborator samples originated in the United States, Italy and Spain and spanned the acute and convalescent phases of COVID-19. The material from the prospective study consisted of cDNA or gDNA derived from T cells, B-cell-depleted T cells, or PBMCs. The dataset comprised deeply sampled blood TCRbeta repertoires from subjects exposed to, actively infected with, or recovered from COVID-19. The repertoires were released in a freely available public database intended as a resource for research on the immune response to SARS-CoV-2. The samples were drawn from the first 160 participants of the ongoing ImmuneRACE study and from over 950 subjects provided by 6 global collaborators. Sample metadata almost always included a de-identified subject ID, COVID-19 status, age in years and sex. HLA class I and class II types, where available, came from metadata supplied by the sample provider rather than from assay-based typing. Results and caveats for the whole study, not just this receptor: The quantity of clinical and demographic metadata differed by source and by participant and was supplied without curation.

Each collaborating institution followed its own protocols to collect whole blood in K2EDTA tubes. For TCRbeta analysis, collaborators shipped samples in one of three forms: frozen whole blood, isolated PBMCs, or DNA extracted from either of those sample types. The immunoSEQ Assay, a bias-controlled multiplex PCR, was used to amplify TCRbeta CDR3 regions from genomic DNA. Under the source paper's analysis protocol: Nucleated cell counts per sample were estimated from amplification of reference gene primers within the assay. To quantify the absolute abundance of each unique TCRbeta CDR3 rearrangement, sequence reads were collapsed and filtered. For each sample, productive Simpson clonality was calculated as the square root of Simpson's diversity index across productive rearrangements. TCRdb holds this immuneACCESS table with in-frame rearrangements only. Some clones are missing; in checked studies, unresolved V genes explain under half, and the rest has no known cause. D and trimming were read from the DNA, whereas the V and J calls and clone size are those reported in that table. The sample contains under 100,000 clones, over 80% of them found a single time. Together, the top ten hold 12% of the sample.

The sequencing input was peripheral blood. The TCR comes from a woman in her seventies with active or convalescent COVID-19. This chain joins TRBV5-6 to TRBJ1-4, with 8 middle bases fitting TRBD1. This receptor has the CDR3 CASSPWTGFDEKLFF. In nucleotide form, the sequence is TGTGCCAGCAGCCCCTGGACAGGGTTTGATGAAAAACTGTTTTTT.